This T cell receptor (beta chain) derives from a study of shared clonotypes between healthy human individuals. Study-wide results and caveats: Collection of samples was limited to blood; tissue repertoires likely differ. Genetic and exposure-history diversity was limited by the few donors.

It was about 190 ng DNA, 28,000 or so T cell genomes, that sorted-subset replicate PCRs used. Sequencing used immunoSEQ multiplex PCR; TCRdb keeps in-frame clones, though not all of them. The sample contains millions of clones, 93% of which appear only once. This clone was detected only once. Its antigen is not known. The specimen was naive CD4+ T cells from PBMCs. As to subset: CD45RA+ positively selected. This clonotype was obtained from a man younger than 35 in good health. Some clones in this sample may be carry-over from other donors' samples.

The CDR3: CASSPGVGNTIYF. CDR3 sequence (DNA): TGTGCCAGCAGTCCCGGAGTTGGAAACACCATATATTTT. The gene calls are TRBV6-5 and TRBJ1-3, with unresolved D. This CDR3 is 13 amino acids long. Germline-derived CDR1 and CDR2 are MNHEY and SVGAGI. Trimming removed 5 bases from V and 3 bases from J, with 8 bases in between.